Below are 9 T cell receptor beta chains sequenced from a single sample in a study of neurological immune-mediated disorders (dated by TCRdb to the late 2010s). Library generation was performed with 5' RACE. These reads were obtained on an Illumina HiSeq 2500. The raw public reads went through TCRdb reprocessing: fastp at Q25, MiXCR clone calling, in-frame beta chains kept. One record per CDR3 amino acid sequence lists the most common genes and DNA. The table for this sample lists about 5,000 distinct CDR3 sequences; around 22% of them were counted only once. The ten top clones hold 44% of the sample. The sample consisted of CD8+ T cells from blood. These receptors all come from a woman in her sixties or seventies with HTLV-1-associated myelopathy (HAM/TSP).

This clonotype is medium-sized. The J gene is TRBJ2-1, the V gene TRBV5-1, with TRBD2 as a possible D gene (6 bases). The CDR3 totals 15 residues. With 0 bases removed from V and 2 bases from J, the gap between germline ends came to 9 bases. The germline V gene encodes CDR1 SGHRS and CDR2 YFSETQ. The CDR3 bases are TGCGCCAGCAGCTTGGCCCCTAGCGCCTACAATGAGCAGTTCTTC. Amino acids: CASSLAPSAYNEQFF.

This clonotype is classed as medium-sized. This chain uses TRBV15 with TRBJ2-1, with D maybe TRBD2 (5 bases). The CDR3 consists of 17 residues. Germline CDR1 LNHNV, CDR2 YYDKDF (reference sequence). V dropped 1 base and J dropped 2 bases, with 15 bases sitting between them. The CDR3 reads CATSRALDSLTYNEQFF. CDR3 bases: TGTGCCACCAGCAGAGCCTTGGACTCTCTAACCTACAATGAGCAGTTCTTC.

As for this clonotype: This may arise from a read error, as a much more abundant clone is one base away. The rearrangement uses TRBV7-9 and TRBJ2-5, with D uncertain. The germline V gene has CDR1 SEHNR and CDR2 FQNEAQ (reference sequence). V lost 6 bases and J lost 1, with 15 bases in between. The CDR3 consists of 15 residues. CDR3 amino acids: CASSSLSVTQETQYF. CDR3 nucleotides: TGTGCCAGCAGTTCCCTAAGCGTGACCCAAGAGACCCAGTACTTC.

There are many counts of this clonotype. The chain employs TRBV7-8 and TRBJ2-7; D remains ambiguous. CDR3 size: 16 residues. The germline V gene encodes CDR1 SGHVS and CDR2 FQNEAQ. V was shortened by 5 bases and J by 0 bases, with 17 bases between the two germline ends. The CDR3 region has the DNA TGTGCCAGCAGCCCATGGGTCTCTAGAGCCTCCTACGAGCAGTACTTC. It yields the protein CASSPWVSRASYEQYF.

This clonotype was seen many times. CDR3 coding DNA: TGTGCCAGCAGTCTCGGACAGGGAGGTGAAAAACTGTTTTTT. Protein: CASSLGQGGEKLFF. V gene TRBV27 combines with J gene TRBJ1-4; TRBD1 matches 8 bases. With 5 bases clipped from V and 7 bases from J, the junction kept 6 bases outside the gene matches. CDR1 and CDR2 from the germline V gene are MNHEY and SMNVEV (reference sequence). The CDR3 loop spans 14 amino acids.

This clonotype was observed at least ten times. The rearrangement joins TRBV20-1 to TRBJ2-7; TRBD1 agrees at 7 bases. The germline CDR1 and CDR2 sequences are DFQATT and SNEGSKA (reference sequence). There are 14 residues in the CDR3. Losses at the gene ends were 3 bases for V and 3 bases for J; bases not matched to a gene: 8. The CDR3 nucleotides read TGCAGTGCTAGGAGAAGATCAGGGGGCTACGAGCAGTACTTC. Protein sequence: CSARRRSGGYEQYF.

The chain is built from TRBV7-8 and TRBJ2-3; 9 positions agree with TRBD2. The CDR3 totals 15 residues. Germline CDR1 and CDR2: SGHVS and FQNEAQ. The V and J ends lost 5 bases and 5 bases, in that order; junction bases with no gene match: 8. The CDR3 spells CASSTGLATQDTQYF. CDR3 nucleotides: TGTGCCAGCAGCACTGGACTAGCGACCCAAGATACGCAGTATTTT.

This clonotype was recorded many times. J is TRBJ2-7 and V is TRBV7-8; D remains unclear. The CDR3 is 14 amino acids. Germline CDR1 SGHVS, CDR2 FQNEAQ. V gave up 5 bases and J gave up 4 bases, with 15 bases separating them. CDR3 nucleotides: TGTGCCAGCAGCCCCGGTGCTTGGGGATACGAGCAGTACTTC. Translating gives CASSPGAWGYEQYF.

This clonotype was detected a few times. One end of the junction does not line up with germline, which may come from a read error. The rearrangement uses TRBV27 and TRBJ2-5, with D perhaps TRBD1 or TRBD2 (6 bases each). The germline V gene has CDR1 MNHEY and CDR2 SMNVEV (reference sequence). The length of the CDR3 is 17 residues. The CDR3 reads CASSPRLEGGHQETQYF. CDR3 DNA sequence: TGTGCCAGCAGTCCGAGACTAGAGGGGGGCCACCAAGAGACACAGTACTTC.